This entry concerns a single T cell receptor (beta chain). This receptor's antigen is unknown. The sample holds no much larger clone one base away, and base qualities are not on file. Per the publication, the time point label means: newly diagnosed GD, antithyroid drugs for less than 3 months. For both TCR sequencing and RNA sequencing, RNA was extracted from PBMCs using TRIzol. The diagnosis of Graves' disease followed American Thyroid Association guidelines. Patients for the study were recruited at an endocrinology department in Xi'an, China. From each patient, around 9.3 milliliters of peripheral blood was collected into an EDTA anticoagulant tube. Ficoll Paque Plus density gradient separation was used to isolate PBMCs, and no further T cell sorting was done. RNA quality was checked with an Agilent 2100 Bioanalyzer and agarose gel, and concentration with a NanoDrop 2000. These data come from a study of regulatory T cells in long-lasting Graves disease (dated by TCRdb to the early 2020s). Notes on the research overall: Newly diagnosed Graves' disease patients had taken antithyroid drugs for less than 3 months. This study used TCR sequencing and RNA sequencing of peripheral blood to compare persistent Graves' disease patients against newly diagnosed Graves' disease patients. The study took place in China and was registered as a clinical trial. A total of roughly 35 samples underwent TCR sequencing: about 13 from persistent and some 20 from newly diagnosed Graves' disease patients.

The library was built by means of multiplex PCR. Instrument on record: Illumina HiSeq 4000. iRepertoire HTBI primers and Arm-PCR amplification of CDR3 regions were used to construct TCR beta libraries. Before sequencing, the PCR products went through gel purification. In the paper's pipeline: Gene usage analysis of CDR3 amino acid clonotypes relied on the approximately 60 TRBV and about 15 TRBJ segments identified across samples. COPE and FqMerger were used to merge filtered high-quality paired reads into contigs. Contigs were aligned with BLAST to IMGT TRBV, TRBD and TRBJ reference genes, and CDR3 was defined per IMGT. Any clonotype with a frequency above 0.1% was counted as a highly expanded clone. Shannon entropy was used to measure repertoire diversity, and the Gini coefficient was used to measure V-J evenness. Clonotypes shared by more than one individual were considered public. Using fastp trimming at Q25 and MiXCR clonotype assembly, TCRdb reanalyzed the public sequencing data and kept in-frame beta chains. A single entry per CDR3 protein holds the most common genes and DNA from its merged rows. These V and J calls are TCRdb output, not the study's own analysis. The sample table contains approximately 310,000 distinct CDR3 sequences; only one count was recorded for 15% to 20% of them. The top ten clones comprise around 37% of the sample.

The full study reports these points: The authors acknowledged the small sample size as a limitation that may reduce accuracy. Sequencing and analysis were restricted to the TCR beta chain. More public clonotypes were shared among persistent patients (approximately 3,000) than among newly diagnosed patients (under 1,000). Compared with newly diagnosed patients, persistent Graves' disease patients had lower TCR Shannon entropy and fewer highly expanded clones, which suggests clonal expansion. Peripheral blood alone was examined, since thyroid tissue, which constituted the primary lesion, could not be accessed.

This clonotype was sampled from a female donor with Graves disease. The sequencing used peripheral blood mononuclear cells (PBMCs), collected at new diagnosis, from a patient treated with antithyroid drugs.

The base sequence is TGTGCCTGGAGTGTGACTAGCGGGAGTCACGAGCAGTACTTC. It codes for CAWSVTSGSHEQYF. This receptor chain uses TRBV30 and TRBJ2-7; 12 bases in the junction line up with TRBD2. The CDR3 numbers 14 residues from cysteine through phenylalanine. Left in the record is the CDR3 DNA by itself, 42 bases read in frame from the first base. Based on the germline V gene (reference sequence), the CDR1 and CDR2 sequences are GTSNPN and SVGIG. Relative to germline, V is missing 0 bases and J is missing 5 bases, with 2 bases of the junction outside any gene match.